This TCR beta chain derives from a study of identical twins (dated by TCRdb to between 2015 and 2016). Study-level background: TCR alpha and beta repertoires from monozygotic twins, unrelated adults of various ages and cord blood were deep-sequenced to test whether fetal clonotypes persist. Replicate twin experiments were performed at different times using different library preparation protocols to rule out contamination.

Broader findings and caveats from the paper: Invariant T cells such as MAIT and iNKT could partly confound zero-insertion analyses, though diverse VJ usage argued against this for most clonotypes. Abundant cord blood beta clonotypes had fewer insertions, young adult naive repertoires showed a similar but weaker trend, and memory repertoires showed no such trend. Out-of-frame TCR alpha sharing in monozygotic twins was systematically underestimated by recombination models, whereas sharing between unrelated individuals was in agreement with the recombination models. Excess twin sharing in beta out-of-frame sequences was weaker because fewer shared sequences lowered the signal-to-noise ratio. Because the same donors could not be followed over many years, the conclusions relied on cross-sectional statistical analysis. Compared with coincidental sharing between unrelated individuals, an excess of low generation-probability sequences was observed among out-of-frame TCR alpha sequences shared between twins.

The germline V gene (reference sequence) provides CDR1 DFQATT and CDR2 SNEGSKA. The CDR3 sequence holds 16 residues, the cysteine and phenylalanine included. CDR3 DNA is the only sequence kept; it has 48 bases, read in frame from the first base. Germline trimming: 0 bases from V, 7 bases from J; junction bases outside gene matches: 11. The library was produced with 5' RACE. The instrument given in TCRdb is Illumina HiSeq 2000. A universal primer binding site was introduced by template switching, and a unique molecular identifier was present in the final cDNA, enabling accurate counting of TCR cDNA molecules. First-strand cDNA for TCR alpha and beta chains was synthesized from specific primers in the conserved constant-segment region. To control for contamination, each cDNA library was double barcoded with a SMART-Mk sample barcode plus Illumina barcodes. TruSeq adapter sequences along with Illumina sample barcodes were introduced in two successive PCR steps. TCR alpha and beta cDNA libraries were sequenced on the Illumina HiSeq platform with custom primers. The published analysis was carried out like this. Raw reads were processed with MiGEC to extract unique molecular identifiers, and MiXCR was used to determine CDR3 positions. For each individual, recombination models were inferred using an EM algorithm with the repgenHMM and IGoR tools. Shared clonotypes were analyzed with the tcR package in R, and sharing was normalized by the product of cloneset sizes. To study raw recombination free of thymic and clonal selection effects, out-of-frame nonproductive sequences were analyzed. TCRdb ran its own pipeline on the public reads, namely fastp trimming at Q25 and MiXCR clone calling, and kept in-frame beta chains. Each entry merges the rows of one CDR3 protein and shows their most common DNA and genes. The V and J calls reflect TCRdb's pipeline rather than the authors' work. Counted in this sample were some 560,000 distinct CDR3 sequences; approximately 9.6% of them appeared once. In total, the top ten clones hold approximately 3.2% of the sample.

About this clonotype itself: It lacks a known antigen. One base away there is no much larger clone; base qualities are not given.

Every donor was a healthy Caucasian. Three pairs of female monozygotic twins, all aged 18 to 29 years, were included in the twin cohort. Peripheral blood mononuclear cells were used as the source from which RNA for TCR libraries was isolated. This same sample was also taken into another study, of yellow fever vaccine responses in identical twins. The second investigation adds: According to the authors, in identical twins the way T cells responded to vaccination appeared partly convergent and partly personalized. Focusing on identical twins, the study followed the T cell clones that responded to the vaccine, and did so with precision.

The TCR sequence derives from a woman between 18 and 29 years old in good health. Sequences were obtained from PBMCs. This chain is built from TRBV20-1 and TRBJ1-2, with 10 bases aligning to TRBD1. The CDR3 corresponds to CSARELLRDRGAGYTF. The nucleotide sequence reads as follows: TGCAGTGCTAGAGAGTTACTCCGGGACAGGGGCGCTGGCTACACCTTC.